The 24 T cell receptor beta chains in this list originate from one sample, sequenced in a study of shared clonotypes between healthy human individuals. Sequencing was performed with immunoSEQ multiplex PCR; in TCRdb, only in-frame clones are kept and a portion is missing. The table has about 1.1 million clones, 60% to 80% seen once. The specimen sequenced was memory CD4+ T cells from PBMCs. Subset specified: CD45RA-negative fraction. The receptors come from a young man in good health. Some clones in this sample may be carry-over from other donors' samples.

Concerning this clone itself: The identical CDR3 is also encoded by other nucleotide sequences in the sample. V gene TRBV7-2 combines with J gene TRBJ2-5; D unclear. V lost 3 bases and J lost 2, with 10 bases in between. From germline, CDR1 is SGHTA and CDR2 FQGNSA. The CDR3 runs 14 residues. The CDR3 is CASSLGRYQETQYF. DNA for the CDR3: TGTGCCAGCAGCTTGGGTCGTTATCAAGAGACCCAGTACTTC.

For the CDR3, the DNA is TGTGCCAGCAGCCGCCCCGGACAGGGGGTATACGAGCAGTACTTC. This translates into CASSRPGQGVYEQYF. V gene TRBV7-2 combines with J gene TRBJ2-7; TRBD1 agrees at 10 bases. CDR1 is SGHTA and CDR2 is FQGNSA in the germline V gene. The CDR3 contains 15 residues. V was clipped by 5 bases and J by 4 bases; unmatched bases: 8.

The V gene is TRBV5-4, the J gene TRBJ1-3; D uncertain. From germline, CDR1 is SGHNT and CDR2 YYREEE (reference sequence). V was shortened by 4 bases and J by 7 bases, with 12 bases between the two germline ends. The CDR3 runs to 13 residues. The CDR3 here is CASSPGLENTIYF. The CDR3 DNA sequence: TGTGCCAGCAGCCCGGGATTGGAGAACACCATATATTTT.

The chain couples TRBV4-1 to TRBJ2-7, with 10 nucleotides matching TRBD2. CDR1 and CDR2 from the germline V gene are MGHRA and YSYEKL. The CDR3 consists of 18 residues. V dropped 1 base and J dropped 4; count of bases not matched to a gene: 13. CDR3 sequence (DNA): TGCGCCAGCAGCCAAGGAGAGATGGATGGACTAGCGGATTACGAGCAGTACTTC. This encodes CASSQGEMDGLADYEQYF.

The rearrangement joins TRBV28 to TRBJ2-7; D ambiguous. The CDR3 totals 11 residues. CDR1 MDHEN and CDR2 SYDVKM come from the germline V gene. The V and J ends lost 4 bases and 6 bases respectively, with 7 bases between them. CDR3: CASSSMGEQYF. The CDR3 region has the DNA TGTGCCAGCAGTTCGATGGGCGAGCAGTACTTC.

The chain couples TRBV19 to TRBJ1-5; weak D call: TRBD1 (5 bases). CDR1 and CDR2 (germline): LNHDA, SQIVND (reference sequence). Trimming took 1 base from V and 0 from J, leaving 7 bases between them. This CDR3 is 15 amino acids long. In nucleotides, the CDR3 is TGTGCCAGTAGTATAGGACAGATTAGCAATCAGCCCCAGCATTTT. This codes for CASSIGQISNQPQHF.

Comments on this clone: At the DNA level, this CDR3 is encoded by other sequences in the same sample as well. The chain has TRBV2 and TRBJ1-1, with TRBD1 matching 7 bases. This CDR3 is 14 amino acids long. V shed 9 bases, J shed 5 bases, and the junction held 12 bases outside the gene matches. Germline CDR1 SNHLY, CDR2 FYNNEI. The CDR3 nucleotides are TGTGCCAGTAGGGAGAGACAGGGAGGGACTGAAGCTTTCTTT. Protein sequence: CASRERQGGTEAFF.

This clone was observed a single time. V is TRBV28 and J is TRBJ2-3, with a possible D match to TRBD2 (5 bases). V lost 6 bases and J lost 0, with 7 bases in between. This CDR3 comprises 13 residues. Germline values: CDR1 MDHEN, CDR2 SYDVKM. The CDR3 region has the DNA TGTGCCAGCAGAGAGGGTAGCACAGATACGCAGTATTTT. Protein sequence: CASREGSTDTQYF.

Points on this clone: Other DNA sequences from this sample encode an identical CDR3 as well. The gene calls are TRBV7-9 and TRBJ2-1; D ambiguous. Trimming removed 1 base at V and 7 bases at J, with 5 bases between. CDR3 size: 12 residues. Germline CDR1 and CDR2: SEHNR and FQNEAQ (reference sequence). CDR3 in DNA: TGTGCCAGCAGCTTAGTGGGTAATGAGCAGTTCTTC. Translation gives CASSLVGNEQFF. The full variable domain, its missing parts supplied by reference TRBV7-9 and TRBJ2-1, is DTGVSQNPRHKITKRGQNVTFRCDPISEHNRLYWYRQTLGQGPEFLTYFQNEAQLEKSRLLSDRFSAERPKGSFSTLEIQRTEQGDSAMYLCASSLVGNEQFFGPGTRLTVL.

V and J are TRBV5-1 and TRBJ1-2; no definite D call. The germline V gene encodes CDR1 SGHRS and CDR2 YFSETQ. This CDR3 is built from 13 residues. Trimming took off 0 bases at V and 5 bases at J, with 8 bases between the two ends. CDR3 protein: CASSLGTRYGYTF. The CDR3 DNA follows: TGCGCCAGCAGCTTGGGGACCCGGTATGGCTACACCTTC.

V gene TRBV18 combines with J gene TRBJ1-1; no definite D call. The CDR3 is 12 residues long. Per the germline V gene, CDR1 is KGHSH and CDR2 is LQKENI. Trimming took off 5 bases at V and 8 bases at J, with 12 bases between the two ends. The chain's CDR3 is CASSNPGLEAFF. The CDR3, as DNA: TGTGCCAGCTCAAACCCAGGACTAGAAGCTTTCTTT.

The chain couples TRBV11-1 to TRBJ2-2; possible D gene TRBD2, 6 bases. Looked up from germline, CDR1 is SGHAT and CDR2 is FQDESV (reference sequence). The CDR3 consists of 14 residues. With 7 bases removed from V and 6 bases from J, the gap between germline ends came to 15 bases. The CDR3 reads CASTRGAGPGELFF. In DNA, the CDR3 is TGTGCCAGCACCCGGGGAGCGGGCCCCGGGGAGCTGTTTTTT.

This clone was seen once. The chain has TRBV7-9 and TRBJ2-4; no clear D gene. Germline V gene lookup returns CDR1 SEHNR and CDR2 FQNEAQ (reference sequence). The CDR3 has 15 residues. The V and J ends lost 10 bases and 0 bases respectively, with 16 bases between them. In nucleotides, the CDR3 is TGTGCCACTGCGCCCGTGGTCCTAGCCAAAAACATTCAGTACTTC. Its translation: CATAPVVLAKNIQYF.

This rearrangement joins TRBV7-8 to TRBJ2-1; D remains unclear. Trimming shortened V by 5 bases and J by 3 bases, and 17 bases separated the two germline ends. CDR3 length equals 16 residues. Germline V CDR1 and CDR2: SGHVS, FQNEAQ. CDR3 amino acids: CASSPPPLGFYNEQFF. The DNA of the CDR3 is TGTGCCAGCAGCCCCCCACCGCTAGGGTTCTACAATGAGCAGTTCTTC.

The chain employs TRBV5-5 and TRBJ2-2; 7 nucleotides align to TRBD2. CDR3 length equals 15 residues. Germline CDR1 is SGHKS and CDR2 is YYEKEE (reference sequence). J gave up 5 bases and V 5 bases, and 9 bases lay outside the gene matches. CDR3 DNA sequence: TGTGCCAGCAGGTTACGGGACTACACGACCGGGGAGCTGTTTTTT. Its translation: CASRLRDYTTGELFF. Looking up the rest from reference TRBV5-5 and TRBJ2-2 gives the full variable domain: DAGVTQSPTHLIKTRGQQVTLRCSPISGHKSVSWYQQVLGQGPQFIFQYYEKEERGRGNFPDRFSARQFPNYSSELNVNALLLGDSALYLCASRLRDYTTGELFFGEGSRLTVL.

On this clone: The same CDR3 can be traced to other DNA sequences in this sample. The gene calls are TRBV6-1 and TRBJ1-5; D is unclear. Per germline, CDR1 MNHNS and CDR2 SASEGT. Trimming pared 3 bases from V and 5 bases from J, leaving 8 bases between. This CDR3 contains 13 residues. CDR3 nucleotides: TGTGCCAGCAGTGAGGGAGGGTATCAGCCCCAGCATTTT. It codes for CASSEGGYQPQHF.

The chain is built from TRBV7-3 and TRBJ1-2, with D maybe TRBD1 (6 bases). The CDR3 spans 13 residues. Germline V gene sequence: CDR1 SGHTA, CDR2 FQGTGA. V was pared by 4 bases and J by 8 bases, with 14 bases between. CDR3 protein: CASSYRAGDGYTF. DNA for the CDR3: TGTGCCAGCAGCTATAGGGCAGGGGACGGCTACACCTTC.

The V gene is TRBV28, the J gene TRBJ1-2; 9 positions agree with TRBD1. Losses at the gene ends were 2 bases for V and 8 bases for J; bases not matched to a gene: 9. The germline CDR1 and CDR2 sequences are MDHEN and SYDVKM. CDR3 length equals 15 residues. Written as DNA, the CDR3 is TGTGCCAGCAGTTTAGGACAGGGGTTCGGAACGGGCTACACCTTC. It encodes CASSLGQGFGTGYTF.

On this clone itself: The same CDR3 is also encoded by other DNA sequences in this sample. The CDR3 spells CASSFLAGPYNEQFF. The DNA of the CDR3 is TGCGCCAGCAGCTTCCTAGCGGGGCCATACAATGAGCAGTTCTTC. The chain employs TRBV5-1 and TRBJ2-1; 9 bases align to TRBD2. Per the germline V gene, CDR1 is SGHRS and CDR2 is YFSETQ. There are 15 residues in the CDR3. V shed 2 bases, J shed 4 bases, and the junction held 4 bases outside the gene matches. The variable domain in full, with the rest retrieved from reference TRBV5-1 and TRBJ2-1, is KAGVTQTPRYLIKTRGQQVTLSCSPISGHRSVSWYQQTPGQGLQFLFEYFSETQRNKGNFPGRFSGRQFSNSRSEMNVSTLELGDSALYLCASSFLAGPYNEQFFGPGTRLTVL.

This chain connects TRBV5-6 to TRBJ1-2; D possibly corresponds to TRBD1 (5 bases). Germline V CDR1 and CDR2: SGHDT, YYEEEE. This CDR3 region has 13 residues. Between the trimmed V and J ends, which lost 4 bases and 5 bases, there was a span of 12 bases. CDR3 bases: TGTGCCAGCAGCAGTGACAGCGGTTATGGCTACACCTTC. This translates into CASSSDSGYGYTF.

With respect to this clone: This sample includes further DNA sequences coding for the same CDR3. This chain links TRBV5-1 with TRBJ2-5; 7 bases align to TRBD1. V shed 2 bases and J 1 base; nucleotides not matched to a gene: 2. The CDR3 totals 14 residues. Germline V gene lookup returns CDR1 SGHRS and CDR2 YFSETQ. In nucleotides, the CDR3 is TGCGCCAGCAGCTTACAGGGGCTCCAAGAGACCCAGTACTTC. Amino acids: CASSLQGLQETQYF.

The chain has TRBV19 and TRBJ2-3; TRBD1 might be the D (6 bases). Germline V gene sequence: CDR1 LNHDA, CDR2 SQIVND (reference sequence). Trimming removed 3 bases at V and 3 bases at J, with 7 bases between. The CDR3 totals 13 residues. CDR3 nucleotide sequence: TGTGCCAGTAGTATGAGGGGGACAGATACGCAGTATTTT. As protein: CASSMRGTDTQYF.

V gene TRBV5-1 combines with J gene TRBJ2-3; D gene ambiguous. The germline V gene encodes CDR1 SGHRS and CDR2 YFSETQ. The CDR3 length is 14 residues. The ends were cut back, 7 bases at V and 1 base at J, with 13 bases in the middle. CDR3: CASRISRGTDTQYF. CDR3 coding DNA: TGCGCCAGCCGAATTAGTCGTGGCACAGATACGCAGTATTTT.

This clone was seen a few times. This sequence joins TRBV7-2 and TRBJ2-7, with D perhaps matching TRBD1 (6 bases). Deletions cut 5 bases from V and 3 bases from J, with 17 bases between. Germline CDR1 reads SGHTA; CDR2 reads FQGNSA. The CDR3 has 15 amino acids. The CDR3 DNA sequence: TGTGCCAGCAGCGCCCAACAGGGACCCTTCTACGAGCAGTACTTC. Translated, it gives CASSAQQGPFYEQYF.